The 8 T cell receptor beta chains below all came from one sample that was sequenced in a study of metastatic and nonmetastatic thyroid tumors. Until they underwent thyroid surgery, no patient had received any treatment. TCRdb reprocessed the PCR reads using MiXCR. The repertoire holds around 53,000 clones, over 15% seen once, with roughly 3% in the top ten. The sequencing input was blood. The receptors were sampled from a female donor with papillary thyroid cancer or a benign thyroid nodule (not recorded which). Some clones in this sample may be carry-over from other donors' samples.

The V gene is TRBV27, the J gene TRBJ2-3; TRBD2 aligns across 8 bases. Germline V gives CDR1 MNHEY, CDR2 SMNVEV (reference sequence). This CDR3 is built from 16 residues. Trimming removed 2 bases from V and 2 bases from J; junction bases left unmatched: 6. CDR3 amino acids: CASSLAGGLTTDTQYF. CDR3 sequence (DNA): TGTGCCAGCAGTTTAGCGGGGGGCCTAACCACAGATACGCAGTATTTT.

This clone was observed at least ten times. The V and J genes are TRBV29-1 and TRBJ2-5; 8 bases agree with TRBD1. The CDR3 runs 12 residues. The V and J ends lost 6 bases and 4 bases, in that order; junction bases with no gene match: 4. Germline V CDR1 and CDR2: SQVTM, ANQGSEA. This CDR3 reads CSVGTGRETQYF. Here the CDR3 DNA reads TGCAGCGTCGGGACAGGCCGAGAGACCCAGTACTTC.

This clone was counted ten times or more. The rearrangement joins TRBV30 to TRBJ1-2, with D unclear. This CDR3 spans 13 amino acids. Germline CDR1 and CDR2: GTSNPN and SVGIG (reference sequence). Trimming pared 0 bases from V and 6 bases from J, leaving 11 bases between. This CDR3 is CAWSVLPVHGYTF. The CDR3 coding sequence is TGTGCCTGGAGTGTACTTCCGGTACATGGCTACACCTTC.

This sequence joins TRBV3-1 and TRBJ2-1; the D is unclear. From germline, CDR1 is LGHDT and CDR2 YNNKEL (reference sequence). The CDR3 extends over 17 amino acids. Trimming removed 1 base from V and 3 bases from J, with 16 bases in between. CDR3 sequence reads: CASSQGQPLSNYNEQFF. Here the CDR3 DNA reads TGTGCCAGCAGCCAAGGACAACCGTTGAGCAACTACAATGAGCAGTTCTTC.

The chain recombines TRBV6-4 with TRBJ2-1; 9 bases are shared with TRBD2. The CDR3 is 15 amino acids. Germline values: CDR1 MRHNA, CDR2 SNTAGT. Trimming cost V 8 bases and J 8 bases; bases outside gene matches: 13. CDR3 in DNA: TGTGCCAGCTCTAAGGGGGCTAGCGGGATCTATGAGCAGTTCTTC. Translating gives CASSKGASGIYEQFF.

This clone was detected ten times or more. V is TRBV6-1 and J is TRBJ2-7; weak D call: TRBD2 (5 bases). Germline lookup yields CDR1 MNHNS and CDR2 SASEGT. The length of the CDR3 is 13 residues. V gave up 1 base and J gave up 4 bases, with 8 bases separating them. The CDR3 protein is CASSEDRLYEQYF. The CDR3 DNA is TGTGCCAGCAGTGAAGACAGACTATACGAGCAGTACTTC.

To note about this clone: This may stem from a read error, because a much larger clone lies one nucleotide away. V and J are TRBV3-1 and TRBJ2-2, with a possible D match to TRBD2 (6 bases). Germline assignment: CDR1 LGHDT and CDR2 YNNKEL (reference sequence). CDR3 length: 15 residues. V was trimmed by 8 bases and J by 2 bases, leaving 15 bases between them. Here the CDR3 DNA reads TGTGCCAGCCGGGGGTGTACCCGAAACACCGGGGAGCTGTTTTTT. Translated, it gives CASRGCTRNTGELFF. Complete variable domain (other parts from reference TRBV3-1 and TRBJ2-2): DTAVSQTPKYLVTQMGNDKSIKCEQNLGHDTMYWYKQDSKKFLKIMFSYNNKELIINETVPNRFSPKSPDKAHLNLHINSLELGDSAVYFCASRGCTRNTGELFFGEGSRLTVL.

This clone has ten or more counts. The CDR3 nucleotides are TGTGCCAGCAGTTTAAACGCAAACTCTGGAAACACCATATATTTT. The encoded protein is CASSLNANSGNTIYF. This sequence joins TRBV12-3 or TRBV12-4 and TRBJ1-3; D remains unclear. The CDR3 length is 15 residues. V lost 2 bases, J lost 0 bases, and 8 bases lay in between.